This entry is about one T cell receptor (beta chain). Its antigen is undetermined. The data stem from a study of cytomegalovirus exposure and HLA in healthy donors. Turning to the study itself: Approximately 200 million T cells yielded roughly 120 million unique TCR beta sequences in earlier analysis. Broader study findings: Trimming of TCR beta V- and J-genes showed a link, identified in a later analysis, to a missense DCLRE1C variant.

CDR1 is MDHEN, CDR2 SYDVKM, per germline. This CDR3 spans 15 amino acids. V gave up 7 bases and J gave up 5 bases, with 17 bases separating them. PCR employed 60 Vbeta and 13 Jbeta primers. Assay used: immunoSEQ multiplex PCR; TCRdb lists only in-frame clones, some missing. The repertoire consists of tens of thousands of clones, with roughly 73% occurring once and the leading ten covering approximately 2.1%. V is TRBV28 and J is TRBJ2-2, with D possibly being TRBD2 (6 bases). The sequencing input was PBMCs. This receptor was obtained from a man in his forties in good health and CMV-seronegative. CDR3 loop: CASTMGGGYTGELFF. DNA of the CDR3: TGTGCCAGCACTATGGGAGGAGGGTATACCGGGGAGCTGTTTTTT.